The next 25 T cell receptor beta chains were all read from a single sample in a study of shared clonotypes between healthy human individuals. Measured with immunoSEQ multiplex PCR; TCRdb has only the in-frame clones, and not every one. The sample has about 2.4 million clones, 90% to 95% seen once; the top ten hold 0.36%. Sequences were obtained from naive CD4+ T cells from PBMCs. The subset here: CD45RA+ positively selected. Receptors were obtained from a man aged 18 to 29 in good health. Some clones in this sample may be carry-over from other donors' samples.

The chain joins TRBV5-1 to TRBJ2-6; D remains unclear. V lost 7 bases to trimming and J lost 0 bases, with 14 bases between them. Germline CDR1 is SGHRS and CDR2 is YFSETQ. The CDR3 covers 16 residues. DNA for the CDR3: TGCGCCAGCTCCCAGGCGCCTAGCTCTGGGGCCAACGTCCTGACTTTC. Amino acid sequence: CASSQAPSSGANVLTF.

This chain joins TRBV12-5 and TRBJ2-1; no definite D call. V lost 4 bases to trimming and J lost 5 bases, with 12 bases between them. This CDR3 comprises 14 residues. Germline assignment: CDR1 LGHNT and CDR2 FRNRAP. CDR3 sequence: CASGSGDKNNEQFF. The DNA of the CDR3 is TGTGCTAGTGGTTCCGGAGACAAGAACAATGAGCAGTTCTTC.

There are a few counts of this clone. The V and J genes are TRBV4-1 and TRBJ2-4; no clear D. Between the trimmed V and J ends, which lost 2 bases and 0 bases, there was a span of 14 bases. The V gene's germline CDR1 is MGHRA and CDR2 YSYEKL. CDR3 length: 17 amino acids. CDR3 DNA: TGCGCCAGCAGCCAACTCTCTTTGGTTCTAGCCAAAAACATTCAGTACTTC. As protein: CASSQLSLVLAKNIQYF.

V and J are TRBV29-1 and TRBJ1-2; no reliable D call. Germline CDR1 and CDR2: SQVTM and ANQGSEA. The CDR3 is 10 amino acids. V was pared by 4 bases and J by 4 bases, with 4 bases between. As DNA, the CDR3 is TGCAGCGTTGGGGGCTATGGCTACACCTTC. It codes for CSVGGYGYTF.

In the case of this clone: This CDR3 is also generated by other DNA sequences in the sample. The chain carries TRBV18 and TRBJ2-5, with unresolved D. The germline V and J ends were trimmed by 1 base and 4 bases, with 4 bases remaining between them. CDR1 KGHSH and CDR2 LQKENI come from the germline V gene. The CDR3 consists of 12 residues. CDR3 protein: CASSPLGETQYF. CDR3 sequence (DNA): TGTGCCAGCTCACCACTCGGAGAGACCCAGTACTTC.

This sequence joins TRBV5-1 and TRBJ1-1; D not certain. The CDR3 extends over 15 amino acids. Per the germline V gene, CDR1 is SGHRS and CDR2 is YFSETQ. With 0 bases removed from V and 0 bases from J, the gap between germline ends came to 9 bases. CDR3 in DNA: TGCGCCAGCAGCTTGGAAGAGGTGATGAACACTGAAGCTTTCTTT. Its protein is CASSLEEVMNTEAFF.

In its sample, this clone was seen a few times. The CDR3 nucleotides read TGTGCCAGCAGTACAGGGGACCTCGATGGCTACACCTTC. Its translation is CASSTGDLDGYTF. The chain employs TRBV28 and TRBJ1-2; 7 nucleotides line up with TRBD1. Germline V CDR1 and CDR2: MDHEN, SYDVKM. This CDR3 is built from 13 residues. The ends lost 5 bases at V and 6 bases at J; junction bases unmatched: 6.

About this clone: The sample holds other DNA sequences that translate to the same CDR3. CDR3 region: CASSPQGGLYGYTF. CDR3 bases: TGTGCCAGCAGCCCACAGGGCGGGCTCTATGGCTACACCTTC. The chain has TRBV7-2 and TRBJ1-2; D possibly corresponds to TRBD1 (6 bases). Trimming stripped 5 bases from V and 4 bases from J, with 14 bases between. CDR1 SGHTA and CDR2 FQGNSA come from the germline V gene. The CDR3 has 14 amino acids. Drawing the rest from reference TRBV7-2 and TRBJ1-2, the complete variable domain is GAGVSQSPSNKVTEKGKDVELRCDPISGHTALYWYRQSLGQGLEFLIYFQGNSAPDKSGLPSDRFSAERTGGSVSTLTIQRTQQEDSAVYLCASSPQGGLYGYTFGSGTRLTVV.

V and J are TRBV7-9 and TRBJ2-3, with TRBD1 identical over 7 bases. The CDR3 contains 16 residues. With V trimmed by 5 bases and J by 3 bases, 11 bases remained unmatched. Per germline, CDR1 SEHNR and CDR2 FQNEAQ (reference sequence). CDR3 residues: CASSPTDRVGTDTQYF. The CDR3 DNA reads TGTGCCAGCAGCCCCACAGACAGGGTTGGGACAGATACGCAGTATTTT.

This rearrangement joins TRBV18 to TRBJ1-1, with a weak D call TRBD1 (5 bases). CDR1 KGHSH and CDR2 LQKENI come from the germline V gene. Trimming took off 9 bases at V and 4 bases at J, with 15 bases between the two ends. The CDR3 is 13 amino acids. Here the CDR3 DNA reads TGTGCCAGTACCCCGGGGGGGAGCACTGAAGCTTTCTTT. Amino acid sequence: CASTPGGSTEAFF.

The chain joins TRBV5-1 to TRBJ2-1; TRBD2 is a possible D gene (6 bases). The germline V gene has CDR1 SGHRS and CDR2 YFSETQ. The V end was cut by 4 bases, the J end by 0 bases, with 11 bases between. CDR3 length: 15 amino acids. The CDR3 DNA reads TGCGCCAGCAGCCGGACTACTTTCTCCTACAATGAGCAGTTCTTC. Translation gives CASSRTTFSYNEQFF.

The genes are TRBV7-2 and TRBJ1-1; 7 bases agree with TRBD1. Trimming removed 4 bases from V and 10 bases from J; junction bases left unmatched: 15. Germline assignment: CDR1 SGHTA and CDR2 FQGNSA. CDR3 length: 15 amino acids. CDR3 sequence reads: CASSSLPTGSIGAFF. Here the CDR3 DNA reads TGTGCCAGCAGCTCTCTTCCGACAGGGTCCATTGGAGCTTTCTTT.

The J gene is TRBJ2-7, the V gene TRBV16; TRBD2 is a possible D gene (5 bases). Germline assignment: CDR1 KGHSY and CDR2 FQNENV. CDR3 length: 14 amino acids. Between the trimmed V and J ends, which lost 4 bases and 2 bases, there was a span of 12 bases. The CDR3 sequence: CASSLGLTTYEQYF. Written as DNA, the CDR3 is TGTGCCAGCAGCCTTGGACTGACTACCTACGAGCAGTACTTC.

The rearrangement joins TRBV7-9 to TRBJ2-1; 9 positions match TRBD1. Trimming cost V 8 bases and J 4 bases; bases outside gene matches: 9. Germline CDR1 SEHNR, CDR2 FQNEAQ (reference sequence). The CDR3 consists of 15 residues. CDR3 sequence: CASLGGQGTYNEQFF. CDR3 sequence (DNA): TGTGCCAGCCTGGGGGGACAGGGAACGTACAATGAGCAGTTCTTC. Together with reference TRBV7-9 and TRBJ2-1, the CDR3 gives the full variable domain: DTGVSQNPRHKITKRGQNVTFRCDPISEHNRLYWYRQTLGQGPEFLTYFQNEAQLEKSRLLSDRFSAERPKGSFSTLEIQRTEQGDSAMYLCASLGGQGTYNEQFFGPGTRLTVL.

A remark on this clone: Other nucleotide sequences in the sample specify the same CDR3. V is TRBV25-1 and J is TRBJ2-7; perhaps TRBD1 as D (5 bases). The CDR3 is 13 amino acids. Between the trimmed V and J ends, which lost 4 bases and 2 bases, there was a span of 9 bases. The germline gives CDR1 MGHDK, CDR2 SYGVNS. This chain's CDR3 is CASSVAGTYEQYF. The CDR3 coding sequence is TGTGCCAGCAGTGTCGCAGGGACCTACGAGCAGTACTTC.

V and J are TRBV5-1 and TRBJ1-2, with a weak D call TRBD1 (6 bases). The CDR3 is 15 residues long. Between the trimmed V and J ends, which lost 0 bases and 8 bases, there was a span of 17 bases. CDR1 SGHRS and CDR2 YFSETQ come from the germline V gene. This chain's CDR3 is CASSLAGQGRLGYTF. CDR3 coding DNA: TGCGCCAGCAGCTTGGCCGGGCAGGGGCGTTTGGGCTACACCTTC.

The CDR3, as DNA: TGTGCCAGCAGTTACTCCGCTAGCGGGTTTTCCTACGAGCAGTACTTC. Protein: CASSYSASGFSYEQYF. The genes are TRBV6-5 and TRBJ2-7, with TRBD2 identical over 8 bases. The V and J ends lost 0 bases and 1 base, in that order; junction bases with no gene match: 5. Germline V gene lookup returns CDR1 MNHEY and CDR2 SVGAGI. The CDR3 runs 16 residues.

The rearrangement joins TRBV7-6 to TRBJ2-2, with TRBD2 matching 7 bases. The CDR3 has 16 residues. Germline V lookup: CDR1 SGHVS, CDR2 FNYEAQ. J gave up 2 bases and V 2 bases, and 5 bases lay outside the gene matches. The CDR3 reads CASSLLGGSNTGELFF. The CDR3 region has the DNA TGTGCCAGCAGCTTATTGGGCGGGAGTAACACCGGGGAGCTGTTTTTT.

This clone was observed a single time. This chain links TRBV5-4 with TRBJ1-5; maybe TRBD1 (6 bases). The CDR3 is 15 residues long. Germline loops: CDR1 SGHNT, CDR2 YYREEE (reference sequence). V was pared by 4 bases and J by 10 bases, with 21 bases between. CDR3 nucleotide sequence: TGTGCCAGCAGCGCCGACTCAACAGGGTCGCAACCCCAGCATTTT. Protein sequence: CASSADSTGSQPQHF.

This chain connects TRBV7-9 to TRBJ2-1, with D unclear. The germline V and J ends were trimmed by 0 bases and 7 bases, with 13 bases remaining between them. Germline CDR1 and CDR2: SEHNR and FQNEAQ (reference sequence). This CDR3 has 15 amino acids. The CDR3 region is CASSLAPSTLNEQFF. The CDR3 nucleotides are TGTGCCAGCAGCTTAGCGCCCAGCACCCTAAATGAGCAGTTCTTC.

The chain employs TRBV7-8 and TRBJ2-7; the D is unclear. The V gene's germline CDR1 is SGHVS and CDR2 FQNEAQ. This CDR3 has 16 residues. V was trimmed by 3 bases and J by 0 bases, leaving 15 bases between them. In DNA form, the CDR3 reads TGTGCCAGCAGCTTCGGCGGCAATCCCTCCTCCTACGAGCAGTACTTC. Its protein is CASSFGGNPSSYEQYF.

The chain combines TRBV11-1 with TRBJ2-7; D remains ambiguous. This CDR3 comprises 15 residues. V lost 5 bases to trimming and J lost 4 bases, with 18 bases between them. Germline CDR1 SGHAT, CDR2 FQDESV (reference sequence). The CDR3 here is CASSQGRPVNYEQYF. The DNA for the CDR3 is TGTGCCAGCAGCCAAGGCCGTCCCGTGAATTACGAGCAGTACTTC.

This chain joins TRBV5-6 and TRBJ1-4, with a weak D call TRBD1 (5 bases). There are 16 residues in the CDR3. Germline CDR1 SGHDT, CDR2 YYEEEE. V lost 4 bases, J lost 4 bases, and 17 bases lay in between. CDR3 sequence (DNA): TGTGCCAGCAGCCCCTCACCCGGTGGGGGTAATGAAAAACTGTTTTTT. Residues: CASSPSPGGGNEKLFF.

The V call is TRBV2, the J call TRBJ2-3; D gene ambiguous. The CDR3 has 14 amino acids. Looked up from germline, CDR1 is SNHLY and CDR2 is FYNNEI. V was shortened by 8 bases and J by 1 base, with 13 bases between the two germline ends. The CDR3, as DNA: TGTGCCAGCGGGCCCGGTCTAGGCACAGATACGCAGTATTTT. This gives the protein CASGPGLGTDTQYF. The full variable domain, completed using reference TRBV2 and TRBJ2-3, is EPEVTQTPSHQVTQMGQEVILRCVPISNHLYFYWYRQILGQKVEFLVSFYNNEISEKSEIFDDQFSVERPDGSNFTLKIRSTKLEDSAMYFCASGPGLGTDTQYFGPGTRLTVL.

This chain uses TRBV5-1 with TRBJ2-1; D not certain. The V end lost 7 bases, the J end lost 6 bases, and 20 bases lay between the germline ends. The CDR3 is 15 residues long. Germline CDR1 and CDR2: SGHRS and YFSETQ. The CDR3 region is CASSPGHIWGNEQFF. In DNA form, the CDR3 reads TGCGCCAGCTCTCCCGGCCACATCTGGGGCAATGAGCAGTTCTTC.